The 23 T cell receptor beta chains reported below all come from one sample, sequenced in a study of T cells after yellow fever vaccination. TCRdb itself ran the 5' RACE reads through MiXCR, one entry per CDR3 protein. The data hold more than 90,000 distinct CDR3 sequences, with 7.5% to 9.5% observed a single time. The sample here was CD8+ T cells sorted from PBMCs, taken 45 days after the yellow fever booster vaccination. The receptors were sampled from a man younger than 45 who received the YFV17D yellow fever vaccine.

This clonotype has ten or more counts. The chain couples TRBV20-1 to TRBJ1-2, with a weak D call TRBD1 (6 bases). The V gene's germline CDR1 is DFQATT and CDR2 SNEGSKA (reference sequence). V was shortened by 8 bases and J by 3 bases, with 16 bases between the two germline ends. The CDR3 is 13 residues long. This CDR3 reads CSFGQLVHYGYTF. The CDR3 DNA is TGCAGTTTCGGACAGCTAGTCCACTATGGCTACACCTTC.

A few counts support this clonotype. The chain is built from TRBV20-1 and TRBJ2-1, with TRBD2 matching over 10 bases. The germline gives CDR1 DFQATT, CDR2 SNEGSKA (reference sequence). The CDR3 is made up of 14 amino acids. Germline trimming cut 3 bases from V and 4 bases from J; bases unmatched to any gene: 3. The CDR3 sequence: CSASTTSGYNEQFF. The CDR3 DNA reads TGCAGTGCTAGTACGACTAGCGGGTACAATGAGCAGTTCTTC.

This clonotype was detected ten times or more. J is TRBJ2-2 and V is TRBV20-1; TRBD1 matches at 9 bases. Per germline, CDR1 DFQATT and CDR2 SNEGSKA (reference sequence). CDR3 size: 14 residues. The chain's CDR3 is CSENRGLYTGELFF. The DNA for the CDR3 is TGCAGCGAAAACAGGGGGCTATACACCGGGGAGCTGTTTTTT.

The table lists this clonotype with many counts. This chain connects TRBV29-1 to TRBJ2-5; D perhaps matches TRBD2 (5 bases). Trimming took 2 bases from V and 8 from J, leaving 15 bases between them. CDR1 and CDR2 (germline): SQVTM, ANQGSEA. The CDR3 extends over 13 amino acids. The CDR3 coding sequence is TGCAGCGTTGAACCGACTACTACCACAACCCAGTACTTC. Protein: CSVEPTTTTTQYF.

The chain carries TRBV7-9 and TRBJ2-7; 12 bases are a match to TRBD1. Germline lookup yields CDR1 SEHNR and CDR2 FQNEAQ (reference sequence). Trimming removed 4 bases from V and 3 bases from J; junction bases left unmatched: 4. The CDR3 is made up of 15 amino acids. In DNA form, the CDR3 reads TGTGCCAGCAGCTCGGGACAGGGGGCCCGCTACGAGCAGTACTTC. It encodes CASSSGQGARYEQYF.

V is TRBV7-2 and J is TRBJ2-7; TRBD2 agrees at 8 bases. The germline CDR1 and CDR2 sequences are SGHTA and FQGNSA. J gave up 2 bases and V 4 bases, and 7 bases lay outside the gene matches. The CDR3 sequence is 15 residues long. CDR3 DNA sequence: TGTGCCAGCAGCTCTATAGCGGGGTTGACCTACGAGCAGTACTTC. Translating it yields CASSSIAGLTYEQYF.

The V call is TRBV5-1, the J call TRBJ2-2; 7 nucleotides agree with TRBD2. This CDR3 is built from 18 residues. The V and J ends lost 0 bases and 4 bases, in that order; junction bases with no gene match: 12. The germline gives CDR1 SGHRS, CDR2 YFSETQ. This chain's CDR3 is CASSLDQGGTTITGELFF. The CDR3 DNA reads TGCGCCAGCAGCTTGGATCAGGGAGGGACCACGATCACCGGGGAGCTGTTTTTT.

Many counts were recorded for this clonotype. The chain couples TRBV5-1 to TRBJ2-7, with 10 bases matching TRBD2. The CDR3 is 16 amino acids. Germline V lookup: CDR1 SGHRS, CDR2 YFSETQ. Trimming at V came to 3 bases and at J to 3 bases, leaving 9 bases not matched to a gene. CDR3 coding DNA: TGCGCCAGCAGCTATTTCCTAGCGGGAGTGGGCTACGAGCAGTACTTC. Residues: CASSYFLAGVGYEQYF.

This clonotype was counted many times. The V and J genes are TRBV7-9 and TRBJ2-3; D may be TRBD2 (5 bases). This CDR3 region has 16 residues. Deletions cut 4 bases from V and 3 bases from J, with 17 bases between. Germline CDR1 reads SEHNR; CDR2 reads FQNEAQ (reference sequence). CDR3 DNA: TGTGCCAGCAGCTCCTTTCCTCGTGGGGAGACAGATACGCAGTATTTT. Residues: CASSSFPRGETDTQYF.

This sequence joins TRBV29-1 and TRBJ2-7, with a tentative D call TRBD2 (5 bases). The V gene lost 2 bases and the J gene lost 3 bases, with 17 bases spanning the gap. CDR1 is SQVTM, CDR2 ANQGSEA, per germline. The CDR3 spans 15 residues. CDR3 nucleotides: TGCAGCGTTGAAACCCGAGGACTGAAATGCTACGAGCAGTACTTC. Translated: CSVETRGLKCYEQYF.

With regard to this clonotype: At one boundary the junction diverges from the germline segment, which might be a read error. This chain uses TRBV12-3 or TRBV12-4 with TRBJ1-2; D unresolved. The CDR3 has 13 residues. The CDR3 loop is CARSFPLDRGYTF. The CDR3 DNA reads TGTGCCAGGAGTTTCCCCCTAGATCGTGGCTACACCTTC.

In the case of this clonotype: A read error may be the cause here, since a much bigger clone is one base away. The chain links TRBV4-3 to TRBJ2-7; maybe TRBD1 (5 bases). V was trimmed by 0 bases and J by 7 bases, leaving 19 bases between them. The CDR3 contains 16 residues. Germline-derived CDR1 and CDR2 are LGHNA and YSLEER. In nucleotides, the CDR3 is TGCGCCAGCAGCCAAGATACGGAGAGCTACCAGGGAGAGCAGTACTTC. Protein product: CASSQDTESYQGEQYF.

This clonotype was observed at least ten times. The chain employs TRBV7-2 and TRBJ2-3; no firm D call. The germline V gene has CDR1 SGHTA and CDR2 FQGNSA. The CDR3 runs 14 residues. Trimming left V 5 bases short and J 3 bases short, with 12 bases between. The CDR3 reads CASSPVTPTDTQYF. The CDR3 DNA reads as TGTGCCAGCAGCCCCGTGACTCCGACAGATACGCAGTATTTT.

This clonotype has a handful of counts. The rearrangement links TRBV7-9 to TRBJ1-2; D may be TRBD1 (6 bases). This CDR3 has 16 residues. Trimming pared 1 base from V and 5 bases from J, leaving 17 bases between. Germline V CDR1 and CDR2: SEHNR, FQNEAQ (reference sequence). The CDR3 region is CASSLEEDRTKYGYTF. The CDR3 DNA reads as TGTGCCAGCAGCTTAGAGGAAGACAGGACCAAGTATGGCTACACCTTC.

To note about this clonotype: This clone may be a read error of a much larger clone one base away. CDR3 protein: CASSAGVGAETQYF. The DNA for the CDR3 is TGTGCCAGCAGTGCAGGTGTAGGGGCAGAGACCCAGTACTTC. This chain joins TRBV25-1 and TRBJ2-5; possible D gene TRBD1, 5 bases. This CDR3 has 14 amino acids. Germline V lookup: CDR1 MGHDK, CDR2 SYGVNS. V was trimmed by 4 bases and J by 4 bases, leaving 13 bases between them.

This clonotype was counted many times. The chain carries TRBV6-2 or TRBV6-3 and TRBJ2-1; TRBD2 matches 8 bases. The CDR3 runs to 14 residues. CDR1 MNHEY and CDR2 SVGEGT come from the germline V gene. V was pared by 4 bases and J by 4 bases, with 3 bases of the junction left unmatched. DNA of the CDR3: TGTGCCAGCAGTTGGACTAGCAGTTACAATGAGCAGTTCTTC. Amino acids: CASSWTSSYNEQFF.

V is TRBV5-1 and J is TRBJ1-1; D is unclear. The CDR3 loop spans 13 amino acids. Germline loops: CDR1 SGHRS, CDR2 YFSETQ. Trimming took 2 bases from V and 7 from J, leaving 12 bases between them. The CDR3 bases are TGCGCCAGCAGCTTAGGCAGGAGGAATGAAGCTTTCTTT. Its protein product is CASSLGRRNEAFF.

This clonotype was observed at least ten times. The V gene is TRBV2, the J gene TRBJ2-3; unclear D gene. This CDR3 has 14 residues. Germline V gene data show CDR1 as SNHLY and CDR2 as FYNNEI. V was shortened by 7 bases and J by 0 bases, with 11 bases between the two germline ends. The CDR3: CASNDLTSTDTQYF. The CDR3 nucleotides are TGTGCCAGCAACGACTTAACTAGCACAGATACGCAGTATTTT.

The V call is TRBV28, the J call TRBJ2-7; D gene ambiguous. The V gene's germline CDR1 is MDHEN and CDR2 SYDVKM. The length of the CDR3 is 12 residues. The V end was cut by 3 bases, the J end by 6 bases, with 9 bases between. The CDR3 spells CASSFHPSEQYF. DNA for the CDR3: TGTGCCAGCAGTTTCCACCCCTCCGAGCAGTACTTC.

The table lists this clonotype with many counts. The gene calls are TRBV20-1 and TRBJ2-3; 8 nucleotides align to TRBD2. With 1 base clipped from V and 3 bases from J, the junction kept 3 bases outside the gene matches. The CDR3 runs 14 residues. CDR1 and CDR2 (germline): DFQATT, SNEGSKA (reference sequence). In DNA form, the CDR3 reads TGCAGTGCTAGAGTCCAGCGGGAGACAGATACGCAGTATTTT. It translates to CSARVQRETDTQYF.

This clonotype was recorded a few times. This chain links TRBV20-1 with TRBJ2-7; no clear D gene. Germline lookup yields CDR1 DFQATT and CDR2 SNEGSKA (reference sequence). This CDR3 is built from 14 residues. Trimming cost V 1 base and J 3 bases, with 13 bases left between them. CDR3 DNA: TGCAGTGCTAGAGTTGGGCAGAGTAGCTACGAGCAGTACTTC. Its protein is CSARVGQSSYEQYF.

This clonotype was recorded a few times. The chain joins TRBV20-1 to TRBJ2-3; D ambiguous. CDR1 DFQATT and CDR2 SNEGSKA come from the germline V gene (reference sequence). The length of the CDR3 is 11 residues. The V end was cut by 7 bases, the J end by 5 bases, with 10 bases between. The DNA for the CDR3 is TGCAGTGTTCCGTACGGAGATACGCAGTATTTT. Amino acids: CSVPYGDTQYF.

This clonotype was seen ten or more times. The genes are TRBV12-3 or TRBV12-4 and TRBJ2-5; no clear D. V lost 1 base and J 4 bases, leaving 13 bases between the germline ends. The CDR3 runs to 15 residues. CDR3 coding DNA: TGTGCCAGCAGTTTAGAGGCTAACGGGTTAGAGACCCAGTACTTC. Amino acid sequence: CASSLEANGLETQYF.